One and the same sample provided the 21 T cell receptor beta chains below, sequenced in a study of T cells in Graves' hyperthyroidism and ophthalmopathy. The CDR3 regions of TCR beta were amplified from RNA transcripts. With the HTBI primer set, the TCR CDR3 went through a first round of RT-PCR. TCRdb re-derived calls from the multiplex PCR reads in MiXCR, one entry per CDR3 protein. The table has 350,000 to 400,000 distinct CDR3 sequences, over 15% seen once; the top ten hold around 3.4%. Specimen: blood. Source of these receptors: a woman younger than 35 with Graves' hyperthyroidism.

This clonotype was seen a few times. The chain couples TRBV5-6 to TRBJ2-5; TRBD1 aligns across 8 bases. The CDR3 loop spans 14 amino acids. Germline CDR1 is SGHDT and CDR2 is YYEEEE. V trimming: 4 bases; J trimming: 4 bases; junction bases outside the gene matches: 6. The DNA for the CDR3 is TGTGCCAGCAGCCCCTCGGACAGGGTAGAGACCCAGTACTTC. This translates into CASSPSDRVETQYF.

This clonotype was seen at least ten times. The chain uses TRBV2 and TRBJ1-3; D is undetermined. Trimming took 7 bases from V and 2 from J, leaving 9 bases between them. Germline loops: CDR1 SNHLY, CDR2 FYNNEI. The CDR3 covers 13 residues. CDR3 sequence: CASTPLPGNTIYF. CDR3 nucleotide sequence: TGTGCCAGCACCCCCCTCCCTGGAAACACCATATATTTT.

This clonotype was counted many times. The chain has TRBV19 and TRBJ2-2, with a tentative D call TRBD1 (5 bases). Germline V lookup: CDR1 LNHDA, CDR2 SQIVND (reference sequence). This CDR3 region has 13 residues. Trimming took off 8 bases at V and 0 bases at J, with 7 bases between the two ends. The CDR3 is CASEDTNTGELFF. The CDR3 bases are TGTGCCAGTGAGGACACGAACACCGGGGAGCTGTTTTTT.

This clonotype was seen more than once but under ten times. With a much larger clone just one base away, this may be a read error. The CDR3 end shows no conserved phenylalanine or tryptophan, and so a read error is likely. This sequence joins TRBV28 and TRBJ1-1, with a tentative D call TRBD1 (6 bases). The CDR3 extends over 16 amino acids. Trimming took 8 bases from V and 4 from J, leaving 23 bases between them. Germline CDR1 is MDHEN and CDR2 is SYDVKM. CDR3: CASRPGRGFRGTEAFS. The CDR3 DNA follows: TGTGCCAGCCGCCCTGGCCGGGGTTTCAGGGGCACTGAAGCTTTCTCT.

This clonotype was recorded many times. V gene TRBV24-1 combines with J gene TRBJ1-3; no clear D gene. This CDR3 spans 15 amino acids. With 4 bases removed from V and 0 bases from J, the gap between germline ends came to 9 bases. CDR1 and CDR2 (germline): KGHDR, SFDVKD. The CDR3 reads CATSEETPSGNTIYF. DNA of the CDR3: TGTGCCACCAGTGAGGAGACACCCTCTGGAAACACCATATATTTT.

This clonotype was observed a handful of times. J is TRBJ1-2 and V is TRBV4-2; possible D gene TRBD1, 6 bases. Germline V gene sequence: CDR1 LGHNA, CDR2 YNFKEQ. V was shortened by 2 bases and J by 5 bases, with 12 bases between the two germline ends. This CDR3 comprises 14 residues. The CDR3 protein is CASSQKGGRYGYTF. The CDR3, as DNA: TGTGCCAGCAGCCAAAAGGGGGGCCGGTATGGCTACACCTTC.

The chain combines TRBV6-5 with TRBJ2-7, with TRBD2 identical over 14 bases. Unmatched junction bases numbered 3, after V lost 4 bases and J lost 7 bases. The CDR3 covers 14 residues. The germline V gene has CDR1 MNHEY and CDR2 SVGAGI. CDR3 nucleotide sequence: TGTGCCAGCAGTTCGACTAGCGGGGGGGGAGAGCAGTACTTC. This sequence encodes CASSSTSGGGEQYF.

About this clonotype: This clone may be a read error of a much larger clone one base away. The gene calls are TRBV13 and TRBJ2-2; D unresolved. The CDR3 is 17 amino acids. Between the trimmed V and J ends, which lost 5 bases and 2 bases, there was a span of 18 bases. Germline V CDR1 and CDR2: PRHDT, FYEKMQ (reference sequence). CDR3 DNA: TGTGCCAGCAGCCTGAGAGGCTGGGGAAGAAACACCGGGGAGCTGTTTTTT. Its protein product is CASSLRGWGRNTGELFF.

This clonotype was counted at least ten times. V and J are TRBV6-1 and TRBJ1-5; D remains ambiguous. The CDR3 sequence is 12 residues long. Germline CDR1 MNHNS, CDR2 SASEGT. Trimming took off 8 bases at V and 3 bases at J, with 8 bases between the two ends. CDR3: CASGRINQPQHF. The CDR3 DNA follows: TGTGCCAGCGGACGGATCAATCAGCCCCAGCATTTT.

This clonotype was detected only a few times. This sequence may be a read error, since a much larger clone differs from it by one base. The chain employs TRBV9 and TRBJ2-5; the D gene is possibly TRBD2 (6 bases). Trimming cost V 3 bases and J 4 bases, with 19 bases left between them. This CDR3 region has 16 residues. Germline lookup yields CDR1 SGDLS and CDR2 YYNGEE. The CDR3, as DNA: TGTGCCAGCAGCGCAGAGGGGCAGGGAGGTGGAGAGACCCAGTACTTC. Protein product: CASSAEGQGGGETQYF.

There are many counts of this clonotype. This rearrangement joins TRBV7-9 to TRBJ1-1; TRBD1 might be the D (6 bases). This CDR3 is 14 amino acids long. V lost 4 bases and J lost 8, with 17 bases in between. Per the germline V gene, CDR1 is SEHNR and CDR2 is FQNEAQ (reference sequence). CDR3 bases: TGTGCCAGCAGCTACCTAACAGGGCCCAACGAAGCTTTCTTT. Translating it yields CASSYLTGPNEAFF.

As for this clonotype: Possible read error: a much larger clone is one base away. In this CDR3 the conserved last residue, phenylalanine or tryptophan, is missing, so a read error is likely. V gene TRBV6-2 or TRBV6-3 combines with J gene TRBJ2-2; 16 positions agree with TRBD2. This CDR3 has 19 amino acids. Trimming at V came to 4 bases and at J to 0 bases, leaving 5 bases not matched to a gene. Germline V gene data show CDR1 as MNHEY and CDR2 as SVGEGT. Written as DNA, the CDR3 is TGTGCCAGCAGTTCCTCCGGGACTAGCGGGGGGGCGAACACCGGGGAGCTGTTTCTT. It codes for CASSSSGTSGGANTGELFL.

The V call is TRBV28, the J call TRBJ2-7; TRBD2 aligns across 13 bases. There are 15 residues in the CDR3. With V trimmed by 2 bases and J by 5 bases, 3 bases remained unmatched. Germline V lookup: CDR1 MDHEN, CDR2 SYDVKM. The CDR3: CASSLDGLAGDEQYF. The CDR3 coding sequence is TGTGCCAGCAGTTTAGATGGACTAGCGGGAGACGAGCAGTACTTC.

This clonotype was recorded at least ten times. The chain has TRBV5-6 and TRBJ1-3, with D possibly TRBD1 on 6 matching bases. The CDR3 extends over 14 amino acids. Deletions cut 5 bases from V and 3 bases from J, with 12 bases between. The V gene's germline CDR1 is SGHDT and CDR2 YYEEEE. The CDR3 protein is CASRGQGIGNTIYF. The CDR3 DNA follows: TGTGCCAGCAGAGGTCAGGGGATTGGAAACACCATATATTTT.

This clonotype was seen at least ten times. This chain links TRBV20-1 with TRBJ1-5; D is unresolved. The germline CDR1 and CDR2 sequences are DFQATT and SNEGSKA (reference sequence). Trimming pared 0 bases from V and 0 bases from J, leaving 9 bases between. This CDR3 region has 15 residues. CDR3 in amino acids: CSARDLGHSNQPQHF. The CDR3 nucleotides are TGCAGTGCTAGAGATCTGGGCCATAGCAATCAGCCCCAGCATTTT.

This clonotype occurred many times. V and J are TRBV28 and TRBJ2-7; D ambiguous. The CDR3 is made up of 13 amino acids. The V gene's germline CDR1 is MDHEN and CDR2 SYDVKM. The germline V and J ends were trimmed by 3 bases and 6 bases, with 12 bases remaining between them. The CDR3, as DNA: TGTGCCAGCAGTTTTAGGATCAGCTCCGAGCAGTACTTC. Translation: CASSFRISSEQYF.

The chain recombines TRBV20-1 with TRBJ2-2; D unresolved. This CDR3 is 14 amino acids long. The V and J ends lost 4 bases and 4 bases respectively, with 13 bases between them. CDR1 DFQATT and CDR2 SNEGSKA come from the germline V gene (reference sequence). CDR3 amino acids: CSATQRRPTGELFF. The CDR3 DNA is TGCAGTGCTACCCAGAGGCGACCCACCGGGGAGCTGTTTTTT.

This chain links TRBV3-1 with TRBJ1-2; TRBD1 is a possible D gene (5 bases). CDR1 and CDR2 from the germline V gene are LGHDT and YNNKEL (reference sequence). Trimming shortened V by 8 bases and J by 2 bases, and 18 bases separated the two germline ends. This CDR3 comprises 15 residues. In DNA, the CDR3 is TGTGCCAGCCGGCCAGGGAGTGGGTTAAACTATGGCTACACCTTC. This codes for CASRPGSGLNYGYTF.

This sequence joins TRBV7-2 and TRBJ2-7; TRBD1 matches at 10 bases. CDR1 and CDR2 (germline): SGHTA, FQGNSA. After removal of 0 bases from V and 7 bases from J, the junction contained 15 bases not matched to a gene. This CDR3 contains 18 residues. CDR3 region: CASSLASLTRQGAREQYF. The CDR3 region has the DNA TGTGCCAGCAGCTTAGCCTCTCTTACTCGACAGGGGGCGAGGGAGCAGTACTTC.

This clonotype was seen repeatedly, ten times or more. The rearrangement uses TRBV6-2 or TRBV6-3 and TRBJ2-2; 14 bases match TRBD2. The CDR3 sequence is 18 residues long. Germline trimming cut 0 bases from V and 8 bases from J; bases unmatched to any gene: 8. The germline V gene has CDR1 MNHEY and CDR2 SVGEGT. For the CDR3, the DNA is TGTGCCAGCAGTTACTCCCCCTCCTGGACTAGCGGGGGGGGGGAGCTGTTTTTT. As protein: CASSYSPSWTSGGGELFF.

This clonotype came up many times. V and J are TRBV6-1 and TRBJ2-7, with TRBD2 matching 7 bases. CDR3 length equals 14 residues. The V gene end was trimmed by 2 bases and the J gene end by 2 bases; junction bases not matched to a gene: 3. Germline V lookup: CDR1 MNHNS, CDR2 SASEGT. The CDR3 loop is CASSEQGGPYEQYF. For the CDR3, the DNA is TGTGCCAGCAGTGAACAGGGAGGGCCCTACGAGCAGTACTTC.